This T cell receptor (beta chain) was captured by sequencing in a study of blood T cells in healthy people across ages. Background on the study: Through template switching, about one barcoded beta molecule was captured per two T cells, as measured in model experiments.

Researchers isolated at least 7 million PBMCs per sample. Sample-barcoded 5' priming and a J-beta primer mix drove a second PCR of roughly 7 to 11 cycles. TCRdb fed the 5' RACE reads into MiXCR, producing one record per CDR3 protein. The data hold 780,000 or so distinct CDR3 sequences, with about 56% observed a single time. Looked up from germline, CDR1 is SQVTM and CDR2 is ANQGSEA. The CDR3 totals 12 residues. V was pared by 2 bases and J by 3 bases, with 8 bases between. The origin of this receptor is a middle-aged man in good health. Sequencing was carried out using blood. The chain uses TRBV29-1 and TRBJ2-7; D gene unclear. CDR3: CSVETQNYEQYF. In DNA form, the CDR3 reads TGCAGCGTTGAAACACAGAACTACGAGCAGTACTTC.